The sequence of this T cell receptor (beta chain) was determined in a study of blood T cell repertoires in COVID-19. Study details: The origin of the acute and convalescent COVID-19 samples was the United States, Italy and Spain. PBMCs, B-cell-depleted T cells, or T cells provided the cDNA or gDNA that made up the material.

Original analysis: Scientists estimated how many nucleated cells there were by amplifying reference gene primers. The table came from immunoSEQ multiplex PCR; TCRdb's copy has only in-frame clones and leaves some out. From that table come the V and J calls and clone size; the DNA was used to work out D and trimming. The table has about 52,000 clones, roughly 82% seen once. The germline gives CDR1 SNHLY, CDR2 FYNNEI. V dropped 6 bases and J dropped 4; count of bases not matched to a gene: 6. CDR3 length: 15 residues. The clonotype was recovered from a woman older than 75 with acute or convalescent COVID-19. Sequenced input: peripheral blood. The chain couples TRBV2 to TRBJ2-2, with 9 bases fitting TRBD1. This chain's CDR3 is CASSPGTGRTGELFF. Written as DNA, the CDR3 is TGTGCCAGCAGCCCCGGGACAGGGCGCACCGGGGAGCTGTTTTTT.